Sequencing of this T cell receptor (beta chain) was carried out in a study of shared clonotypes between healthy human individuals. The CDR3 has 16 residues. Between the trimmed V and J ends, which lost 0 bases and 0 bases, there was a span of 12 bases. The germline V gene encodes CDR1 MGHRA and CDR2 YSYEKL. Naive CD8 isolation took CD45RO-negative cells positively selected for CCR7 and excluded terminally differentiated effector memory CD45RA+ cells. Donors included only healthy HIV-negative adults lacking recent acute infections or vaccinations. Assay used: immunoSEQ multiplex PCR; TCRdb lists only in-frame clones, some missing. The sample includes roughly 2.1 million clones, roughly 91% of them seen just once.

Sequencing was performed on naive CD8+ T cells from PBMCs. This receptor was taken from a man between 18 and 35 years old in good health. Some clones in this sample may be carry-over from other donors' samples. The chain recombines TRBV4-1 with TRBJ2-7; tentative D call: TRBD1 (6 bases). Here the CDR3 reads CASSQEGSDSSYEQYF. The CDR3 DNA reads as TGCGCCAGCAGCCAAGAGGGTTCGGACAGCTCCTACGAGCAGTACTTC.